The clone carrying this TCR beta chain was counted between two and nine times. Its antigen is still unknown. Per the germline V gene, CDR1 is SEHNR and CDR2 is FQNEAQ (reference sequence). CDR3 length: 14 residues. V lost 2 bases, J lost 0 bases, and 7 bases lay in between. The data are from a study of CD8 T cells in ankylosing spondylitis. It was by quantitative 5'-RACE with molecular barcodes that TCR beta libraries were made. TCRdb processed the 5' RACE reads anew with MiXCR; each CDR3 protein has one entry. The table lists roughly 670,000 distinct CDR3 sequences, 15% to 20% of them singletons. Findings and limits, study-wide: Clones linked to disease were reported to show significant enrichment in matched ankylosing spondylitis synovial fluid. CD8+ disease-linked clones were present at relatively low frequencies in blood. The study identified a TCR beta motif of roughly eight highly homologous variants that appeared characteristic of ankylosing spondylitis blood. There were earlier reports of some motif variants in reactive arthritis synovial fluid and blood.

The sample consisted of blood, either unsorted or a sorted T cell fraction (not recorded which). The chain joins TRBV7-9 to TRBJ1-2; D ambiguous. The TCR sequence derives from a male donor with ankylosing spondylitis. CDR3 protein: CASSLSETNYGYTF. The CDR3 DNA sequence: TGTGCCAGCAGCTTATCGGAAACTAACTATGGCTACACCTTC.